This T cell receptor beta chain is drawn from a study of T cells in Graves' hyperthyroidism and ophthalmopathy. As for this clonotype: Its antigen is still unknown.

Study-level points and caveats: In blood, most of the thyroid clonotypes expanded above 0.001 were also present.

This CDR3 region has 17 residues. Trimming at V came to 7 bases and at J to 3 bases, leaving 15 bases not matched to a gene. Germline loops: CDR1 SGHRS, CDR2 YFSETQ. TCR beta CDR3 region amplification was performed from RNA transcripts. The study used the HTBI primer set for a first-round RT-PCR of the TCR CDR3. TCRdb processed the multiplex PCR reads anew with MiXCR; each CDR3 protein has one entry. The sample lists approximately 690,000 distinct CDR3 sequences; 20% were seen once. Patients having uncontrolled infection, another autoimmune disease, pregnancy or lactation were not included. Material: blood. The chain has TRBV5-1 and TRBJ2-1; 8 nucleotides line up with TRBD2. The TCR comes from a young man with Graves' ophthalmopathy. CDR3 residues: CASSRRSGGGDYNEQFF. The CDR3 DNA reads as TGCGCCAGCTCAAGGCGATCGGGGGGGGGAGACTACAATGAGCAGTTCTTC.